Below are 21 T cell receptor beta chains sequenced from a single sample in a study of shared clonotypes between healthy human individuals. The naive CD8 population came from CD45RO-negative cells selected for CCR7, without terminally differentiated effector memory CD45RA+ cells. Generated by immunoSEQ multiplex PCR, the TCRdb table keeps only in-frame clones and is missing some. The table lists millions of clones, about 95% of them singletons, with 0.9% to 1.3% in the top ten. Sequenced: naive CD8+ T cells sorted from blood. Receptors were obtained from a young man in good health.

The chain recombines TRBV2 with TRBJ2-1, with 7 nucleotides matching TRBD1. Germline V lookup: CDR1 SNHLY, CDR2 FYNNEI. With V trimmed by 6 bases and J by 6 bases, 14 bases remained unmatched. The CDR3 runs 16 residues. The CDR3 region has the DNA TGTGCCAGCAGCCAAAGTCCAGGGGGTACCGTCAATGAGCAGTTCTTC. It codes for CASSQSPGGTVNEQFF.

The CDR3: CASSKGTGNKETQYF. The CDR3 bases are TGTGCCAGCAGTAAAGGGACAGGAAATAAAGAGACCCAGTACTTC. The chain uses TRBV6-5 and TRBJ2-5; TRBD1 agrees at 8 bases. Trimming at V came to 5 bases and at J to 3 bases, leaving 8 bases not matched to a gene. The germline V gene has CDR1 MNHEY and CDR2 SVGAGI. The CDR3 runs to 15 residues.

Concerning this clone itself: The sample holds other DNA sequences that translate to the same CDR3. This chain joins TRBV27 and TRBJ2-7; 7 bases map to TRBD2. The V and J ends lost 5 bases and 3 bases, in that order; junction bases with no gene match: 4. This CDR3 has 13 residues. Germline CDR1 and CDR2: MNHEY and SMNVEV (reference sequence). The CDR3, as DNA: TGTGCCAGCAGTCTTACGGGGGGCTACGAGCAGTACTTC. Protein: CASSLTGGYEQYF.

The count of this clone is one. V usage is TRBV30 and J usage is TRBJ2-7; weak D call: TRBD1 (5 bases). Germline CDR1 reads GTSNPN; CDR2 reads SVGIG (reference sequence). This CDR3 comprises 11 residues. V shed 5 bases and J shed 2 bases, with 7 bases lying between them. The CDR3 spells CAWWTTYEQYF. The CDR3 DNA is TGTGCCTGGTGGACAACCTACGAGCAGTACTTC. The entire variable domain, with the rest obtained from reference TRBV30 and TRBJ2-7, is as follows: SQTIHQWPATLVQPVGSPLSLECTVEGTSNPNLYWYRQAAGRGLQLLFYSVGIGQISSEVPQNLSASRPQDRQFILSSKKLLLSDSGFYLCAWWTTYEQYFGPGTRLTVT.

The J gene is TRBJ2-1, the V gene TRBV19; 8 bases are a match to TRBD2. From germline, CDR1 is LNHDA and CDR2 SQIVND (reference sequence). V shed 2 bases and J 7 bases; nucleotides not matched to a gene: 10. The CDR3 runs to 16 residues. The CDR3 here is CASSISSAGVFNEQFF. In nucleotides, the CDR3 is TGTGCCAGTAGTATAAGCTCAGCGGGAGTTTTTAATGAGCAGTTCTTC.

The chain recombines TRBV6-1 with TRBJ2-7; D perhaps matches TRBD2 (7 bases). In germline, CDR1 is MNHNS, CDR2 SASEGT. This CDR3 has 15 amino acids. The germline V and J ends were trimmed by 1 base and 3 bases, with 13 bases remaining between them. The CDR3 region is CASSEVRGAFYEQYF. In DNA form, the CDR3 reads TGTGCCAGCAGTGAAGTCCGGGGGGCCTTCTACGAGCAGTACTTC.

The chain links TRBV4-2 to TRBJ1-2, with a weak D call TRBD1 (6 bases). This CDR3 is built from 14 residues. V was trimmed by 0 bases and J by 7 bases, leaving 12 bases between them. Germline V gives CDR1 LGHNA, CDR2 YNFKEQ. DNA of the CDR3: TGTGCCAGCAGCCAAGACTCAGGGGTTAGTGGCTACACCTTC. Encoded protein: CASSQDSGVSGYTF.

The CDR3 DNA sequence: TGTGCCAGCAGCTTAGGCCTAGCGGGAGGGCCAGGCAATGAGCAGTTCTTC. It is translated as CASSLGLAGGPGNEQFF. V and J are TRBV13 and TRBJ2-1, with 12 bases fitting TRBD2. Germline V lookup: CDR1 PRHDT, CDR2 FYEKMQ (reference sequence). CDR3 length: 17 residues. After removal of 0 bases from V and 6 bases from J, the junction contained 6 bases not matched to a gene.

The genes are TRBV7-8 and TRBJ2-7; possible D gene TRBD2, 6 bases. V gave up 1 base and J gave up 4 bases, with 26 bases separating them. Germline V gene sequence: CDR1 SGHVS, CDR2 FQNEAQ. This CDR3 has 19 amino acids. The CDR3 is CASSLERDSIGFIGYEQYF. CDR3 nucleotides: TGTGCCAGCAGCTTAGAACGGGACTCAATAGGATTCATCGGATACGAGCAGTACTTC.

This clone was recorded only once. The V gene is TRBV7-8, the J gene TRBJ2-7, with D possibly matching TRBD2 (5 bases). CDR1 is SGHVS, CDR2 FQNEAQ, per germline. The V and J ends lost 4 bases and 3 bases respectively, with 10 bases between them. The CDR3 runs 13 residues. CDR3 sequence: CASSSEGGYEQYF. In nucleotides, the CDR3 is TGTGCCAGCAGCTCAGAGGGCGGCTACGAGCAGTACTTC. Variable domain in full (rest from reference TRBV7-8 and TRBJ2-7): GAGVSQSPRYKVAKRGQDVALRCDPISGHVSLFWYQQALGQGPEFLTYFQNEAQLDKSGLPSDRFFAERPEGSVSTLKIQRTQQEDSAVYLCASSSEGGYEQYFGPGTRLTVT.

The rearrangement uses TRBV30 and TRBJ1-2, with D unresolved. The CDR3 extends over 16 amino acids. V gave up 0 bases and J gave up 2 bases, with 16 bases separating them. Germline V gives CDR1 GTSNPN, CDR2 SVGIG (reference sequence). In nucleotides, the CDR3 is TGTGCCTGGAGTGTAAGTGTGGATGGGCGGAACTATGGCTACACCTTC. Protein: CAWSVSVDGRNYGYTF. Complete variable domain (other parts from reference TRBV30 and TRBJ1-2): SQTIHQWPATLVQPVGSPLSLECTVEGTSNPNLYWYRQAAGRGLQLLFYSVGIGQISSEVPQNLSASRPQDRQFILSSKKLLLSDSGFYLCAWSVSVDGRNYGYTFGSGTRLTVV.

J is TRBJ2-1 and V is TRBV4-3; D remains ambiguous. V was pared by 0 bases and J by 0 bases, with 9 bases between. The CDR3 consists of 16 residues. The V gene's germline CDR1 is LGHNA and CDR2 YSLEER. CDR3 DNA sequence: TGCGCCAGCAGCCAAGATAGGGCGAACTCCTACAATGAGCAGTTCTTC. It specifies CASSQDRANSYNEQFF.

The CDR3 sequence: CASSLKDGNSYNSPLHF. CDR3 coding DNA: TGCGCCAGCAGCCTTAAGGACGGAAACTCCTATAATTCACCCCTCCACTTT. The chain joins TRBV4-1 to TRBJ1-6; D unclear. The V end lost 4 bases, the J end lost 0 bases, and 13 bases lay between the germline ends. CDR3 length equals 17 residues. Germline V gene lookup returns CDR1 MGHRA and CDR2 YSYEKL.

The CDR3 spells CASSLAGSSTDTQYF. DNA of the CDR3: TGTGCCAGCAGCTTGGCAGGGTCTAGCACAGATACGCAGTATTTT. V usage is TRBV5-4 and J usage is TRBJ2-3, with D perhaps TRBD1 (5 bases). Trimming removed 0 bases at V and 0 bases at J, with 8 bases between. There are 15 residues in the CDR3. Germline V gene data show CDR1 as SGHNT and CDR2 as YYREEE (reference sequence).

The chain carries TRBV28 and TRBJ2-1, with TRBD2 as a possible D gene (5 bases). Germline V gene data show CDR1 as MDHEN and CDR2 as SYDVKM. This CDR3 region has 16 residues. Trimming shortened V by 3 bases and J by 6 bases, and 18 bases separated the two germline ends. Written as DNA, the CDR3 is TGTGCCAGCAGTTTCCGGGGAACTCCTTTGGGCAATGAGCAGTTCTTC. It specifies CASSFRGTPLGNEQFF.

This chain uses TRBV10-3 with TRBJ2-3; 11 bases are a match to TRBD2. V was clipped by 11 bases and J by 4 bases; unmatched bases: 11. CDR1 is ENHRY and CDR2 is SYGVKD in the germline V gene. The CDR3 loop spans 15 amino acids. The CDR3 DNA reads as TGTGCCGTTCTATCAACTAGCGGGAGTTCAGATACGCAGTATTTT. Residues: CAVLSTSGSSDTQYF.

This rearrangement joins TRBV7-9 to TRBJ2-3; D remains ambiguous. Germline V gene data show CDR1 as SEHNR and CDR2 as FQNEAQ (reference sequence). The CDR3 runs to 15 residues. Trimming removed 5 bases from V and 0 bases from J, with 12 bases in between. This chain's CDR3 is CASSLTTKSTDTQYF. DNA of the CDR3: TGTGCCAGCAGCCTGACAACAAAGAGCACAGATACGCAGTATTTT. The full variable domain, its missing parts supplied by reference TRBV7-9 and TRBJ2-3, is DTGVSQNPRHKITKRGQNVTFRCDPISEHNRLYWYRQTLGQGPEFLTYFQNEAQLEKSRLLSDRFSAERPKGSFSTLEIQRTEQGDSAMYLCASSLTTKSTDTQYFGPGTRLTVL.

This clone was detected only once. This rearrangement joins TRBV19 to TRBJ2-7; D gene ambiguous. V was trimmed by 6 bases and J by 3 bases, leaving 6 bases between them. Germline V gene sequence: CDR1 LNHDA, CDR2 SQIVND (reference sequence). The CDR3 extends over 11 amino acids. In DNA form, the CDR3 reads TGTGCCAGTAGCAGAAACTACGAGCAGTACTTC. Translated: CASSRNYEQYF.

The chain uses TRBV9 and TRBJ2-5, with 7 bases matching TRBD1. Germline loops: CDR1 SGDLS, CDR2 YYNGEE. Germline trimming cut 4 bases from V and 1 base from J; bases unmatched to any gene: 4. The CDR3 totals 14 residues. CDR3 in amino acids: CASSPWTGQETQYF. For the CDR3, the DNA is TGTGCCAGCAGCCCGTGGACAGGCCAAGAGACCCAGTACTTC.

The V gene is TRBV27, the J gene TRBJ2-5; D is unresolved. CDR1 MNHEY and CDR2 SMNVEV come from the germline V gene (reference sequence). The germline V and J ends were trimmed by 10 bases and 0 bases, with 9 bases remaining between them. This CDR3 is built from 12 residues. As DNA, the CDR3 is TGTGCCACCGGACCATACCAAGAGACCCAGTACTTC. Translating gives CATGPYQETQYF.

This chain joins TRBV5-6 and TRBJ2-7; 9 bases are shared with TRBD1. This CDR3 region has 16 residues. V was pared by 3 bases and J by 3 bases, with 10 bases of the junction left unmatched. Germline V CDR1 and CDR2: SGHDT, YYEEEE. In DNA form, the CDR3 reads TGTGCCAGCAGCTCCGGATACAGGGGACAGGGCTACGAGCAGTACTTC. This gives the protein CASSSGYRGQGYEQYF.